One sample yielded the 20 T cell receptor beta chains listed below, sequenced in a study of blood T cell repertoires in COVID-19. Produced via immunoSEQ multiplex PCR; TCRdb's table is partial and in-frame only. The sample has 270,000 or so clones, about 83% seen once. Sequencing was performed on peripheral blood. The receptors stem from a woman aged 45-59 years who had recovered from COVID-19.

The chain joins TRBV5-1 to TRBJ1-6; D might be TRBD1 (5 bases). V was trimmed by 1 base and J by 5 bases, leaving 7 bases between them. The CDR3 length is 14 residues. Germline V gene lookup returns CDR1 SGHRS and CDR2 YFSETQ. The CDR3, as DNA: TGCGCCAGCAGCTTGATGGACAATAATTCACCCCTCCACTTT. Translated, it gives CASSLMDNNSPLHF.

The CDR3 is CASRFTGTSGNNEQFF. The CDR3 DNA is TGTGCCAGCAGATTCACCGGGACTAGCGGTAACAATGAGCAGTTCTTC. The rearrangement links TRBV27 to TRBJ2-1, with TRBD2 identical over 11 bases. Looked up from germline, CDR1 is MNHEY and CDR2 is SMNVEV (reference sequence). The V segment lost 6 bases and the J segment 5 bases; nucleotides outside the gene matches: 9. There are 16 residues in the CDR3.

The chain uses TRBV6-5 and TRBJ1-2; D perhaps matches TRBD1 (6 bases). Germline CDR1 MNHEY, CDR2 SVGAGI. The V end lost 7 bases, the J end lost 6 bases, and 21 bases lay between the germline ends. CDR3 size: 15 residues. CDR3 residues: CASTFDGGAPDGYTF. The CDR3 bases are TGTGCCAGCACCTTCGACGGGGGGGCACCTGATGGCTACACCTTC.

The chain combines TRBV7-2 with TRBJ1-2; possibly TRBD1 for D (5 bases). This CDR3 spans 13 amino acids. V was trimmed by 1 base and J by 4 bases, leaving 7 bases between them. The germline CDR1 and CDR2 sequences are SGHTA and FQGNSA. CDR3 bases: TGTGCCAGCAGCTTAGAACAGGCCTATGGCTACACCTTC. Translating gives CASSLEQAYGYTF.

The CDR3 nucleotides read TGTGCCAGTACCCGGACAGGGACCCTCCTCAATGAGCAGTTCTTC. This translates into CASTRTGTLLNEQFF. The chain carries TRBV19 and TRBJ2-1; 8 bases fit TRBD1. The CDR3 has 15 residues. Germline V lookup: CDR1 LNHDA, CDR2 SQIVND (reference sequence). With V trimmed by 7 bases and J by 6 bases, 11 bases remained unmatched.

The CDR3 protein is CASSLGLGRETEAFF. Here the CDR3 DNA reads TGTGCCAGCAGCTTAGGCCTGGGGAGGGAGACTGAAGCTTTCTTT. The chain joins TRBV11-2 to TRBJ1-1, with D unclear. The CDR3 length is 15 residues. Trimming shortened V by 1 base and J by 5 bases, and 14 bases separated the two germline ends. The germline CDR1 and CDR2 sequences are SGHAT and FQNNGV.

This clone has only a few counts. V gene TRBV6-2 or TRBV6-3 combines with J gene TRBJ1-5; D is undetermined. The CDR3 runs to 15 residues. The germline V gene has CDR1 MNHEY and CDR2 SVGEGT. V was trimmed by 2 bases and J by 0 bases, leaving 8 bases between them. Here the CDR3 DNA reads TGTGCCAGCAGTTACCAGATGAATAGCAATCAGCCCCAGCATTTT. As protein: CASSYQMNSNQPQHF.

The chain recombines TRBV19 with TRBJ2-3, with 9 bases fitting TRBD1. Germline trimming cut 10 bases from V and 4 bases from J; bases unmatched to any gene: 18. Per germline, CDR1 LNHDA and CDR2 SQIVND (reference sequence). The CDR3 covers 17 residues. CDR3 amino acids: CATGKLLGQGDSDTQYF. The DNA of the CDR3 is TGTGCCACCGGGAAGTTATTGGGACAGGGCGATTCAGATACGCAGTATTTT.

The CDR3 loop is CASSLALGTGAGLEQFF. The CDR3 DNA sequence: TGTGCCAGCAGCTTAGCGTTGGGGACAGGGGCCGGGTTAGAGCAGTTCTTC. The chain joins TRBV7-6 to TRBJ2-1, with 10 bases identical to TRBD1. The CDR3 has 17 amino acids. The V gene end was trimmed by 0 bases and the J gene end by 10 bases; junction bases not matched to a gene: 12. Germline V gene lookup returns CDR1 SGHVS and CDR2 FNYEAQ. The entire variable domain, with the rest obtained from reference TRBV7-6 and TRBJ2-1, is as follows: GAGVSQSPRYKVTKRGQDVALRCDPISGHVSLYWYRQALGQGPEFLTYFNYEAQQDKSGLPNDRFSAERPEGSISTLTIQRTEQRDSAMYRCASSLALGTGAGLEQFFGPGTRLTVL.

The chain uses TRBV4-1 and TRBJ1-1; 7 positions agree with TRBD1. This CDR3 has 19 residues. CDR1 and CDR2 (germline): MGHRA, YSYEKL. V gave up 4 bases and J gave up 4 bases; unmatched junction bases: 21. CDR3 bases: TGCGCCAGCAGCCCCCTACCCGGACAGGCCACTACGTCGAGCACTGAAGCTTTCTTT. Its protein product is CASSPLPGQATTSSTEAFF.

The genes are TRBV28 and TRBJ2-7, with a tentative D call TRBD1 (6 bases). Germline V lookup: CDR1 MDHEN, CDR2 SYDVKM. The CDR3 consists of 15 residues. V lost 1 base, J lost 0 bases, and 10 bases lay in between. The CDR3 sequence: CASSLSVGGSYEQYF. CDR3 nucleotides: TGTGCCAGCAGTTTATCGGTAGGGGGCTCCTACGAGCAGTACTTC.

The table lists this clone with a count of one. The genes are TRBV9 and TRBJ2-5, with D possibly matching TRBD2 (7 bases). Per germline, CDR1 SGDLS and CDR2 YYNGEE. Between the trimmed V and J ends, which lost 3 bases and 7 bases, there was a span of 16 bases. The CDR3 is 14 amino acids. In DNA form, the CDR3 reads TGTGCCAGCAGCGCGAGGGGGGGATCAGGGACCCAGTACTTC. Its protein is CASSARGGSGTQYF.

CDR3 amino acids: CAWSAELAVYNEQFF. CDR3 nucleotide sequence: TGTGCCTGGAGCGCCGAATTGGCAGTTTACAATGAGCAGTTCTTC. The V gene is TRBV30, the J gene TRBJ2-1; D is ambiguous. The germline CDR1 and CDR2 sequences are GTSNPN and SVGIG (reference sequence). Trimming shortened V by 3 bases and J by 4 bases, and 16 bases separated the two germline ends. The CDR3 is 15 residues long.

The V and J genes are TRBV28 and TRBJ2-7, with a weak D call TRBD2 (5 bases). V lost 11 bases and J lost 1, with 18 bases in between. CDR1 MDHEN and CDR2 SYDVKM come from the germline V gene. There are 14 residues in the CDR3. Here the CDR3 reads CASALLAHSYEQYF. The CDR3 nucleotides read TGTGCCTCCGCGCTGTTAGCGCATTCCTACGAGCAGTACTTC.

The V call is TRBV5-4, the J call TRBJ1-6, with D perhaps TRBD1 (5 bases). Trimming pared 0 bases from V and 10 bases from J, leaving 17 bases between. The CDR3 sequence is 16 residues long. Germline CDR1 is SGHNT and CDR2 is YYREEE (reference sequence). The CDR3 loop is CASSLAQGAFGSPLHF. The CDR3 nucleotides are TGTGCCAGCAGCTTGGCCCAGGGCGCCTTTGGATCACCCCTCCACTTT.

This sequence joins TRBV10-1 and TRBJ1-5; D possibly corresponds to TRBD1 (6 bases). The V and J ends lost 5 bases and 13 bases respectively, with 15 bases between them. CDR1 is WNHNN and CDR2 is SYGVQD in the germline V gene (reference sequence). CDR3 size: 12 residues. The CDR3 is CASSSVTGGQHF. The CDR3 DNA follows: TGCGCCAGCAGTTCTGTGACAGGCGGACAGCATTTT.

The chain has TRBV6-2 or TRBV6-3 and TRBJ2-5, with 12 bases matching TRBD1. V lost 5 bases to trimming and J lost 5 bases; unmatched junction nucleotides: 6. CDR3 size: 15 residues. The germline CDR1 and CDR2 sequences are MNHEY and SVGEGT. The chain's CDR3 is CASSHGTGGIETQYF. CDR3 DNA: TGTGCCAGCAGTCACGGGACAGGGGGCATCGAGACCCAGTACTTC.

This chain uses TRBV27 with TRBJ2-7; 10 bases agree with TRBD1. CDR1 is MNHEY, CDR2 SMNVEV, per germline (reference sequence). J was trimmed by 1 base and V by 0 bases; bases with no gene match: 3. The CDR3 sequence is 16 residues long. The CDR3 DNA reads as TGTGCCAGCAGTTTATCGTGGGGACAGGGGTCCTACGAGCAGTACTTC. It specifies CASSLSWGQGSYEQYF.

CDR3 DNA: TGTGCCAGCAGTTTACCCAGGGGGCTTAGCTATGGCTACACCTTC. It is translated as CASSLPRGLSYGYTF. The rearrangement joins TRBV28 to TRBJ1-2; TRBD1 aligns across 8 bases. Germline V lookup: CDR1 MDHEN, CDR2 SYDVKM. The V segment lost 2 bases and the J segment 4 bases; nucleotides outside the gene matches: 6. This CDR3 has 15 residues.

The rearrangement uses TRBV5-6 and TRBJ2-1, with a weak D call TRBD1 (6 bases). This CDR3 region has 17 residues. Germline V CDR1 and CDR2: SGHDT, YYEEEE. V shed 5 bases and J shed 12 bases, with 30 bases lying between them. The CDR3 bases are TGTGCCAGCAGTACGAGGCCAGGGGCCCATACGATACGGGTGCAGTTCTTC. Translated: CASSTRPGAHTIRVQFF.